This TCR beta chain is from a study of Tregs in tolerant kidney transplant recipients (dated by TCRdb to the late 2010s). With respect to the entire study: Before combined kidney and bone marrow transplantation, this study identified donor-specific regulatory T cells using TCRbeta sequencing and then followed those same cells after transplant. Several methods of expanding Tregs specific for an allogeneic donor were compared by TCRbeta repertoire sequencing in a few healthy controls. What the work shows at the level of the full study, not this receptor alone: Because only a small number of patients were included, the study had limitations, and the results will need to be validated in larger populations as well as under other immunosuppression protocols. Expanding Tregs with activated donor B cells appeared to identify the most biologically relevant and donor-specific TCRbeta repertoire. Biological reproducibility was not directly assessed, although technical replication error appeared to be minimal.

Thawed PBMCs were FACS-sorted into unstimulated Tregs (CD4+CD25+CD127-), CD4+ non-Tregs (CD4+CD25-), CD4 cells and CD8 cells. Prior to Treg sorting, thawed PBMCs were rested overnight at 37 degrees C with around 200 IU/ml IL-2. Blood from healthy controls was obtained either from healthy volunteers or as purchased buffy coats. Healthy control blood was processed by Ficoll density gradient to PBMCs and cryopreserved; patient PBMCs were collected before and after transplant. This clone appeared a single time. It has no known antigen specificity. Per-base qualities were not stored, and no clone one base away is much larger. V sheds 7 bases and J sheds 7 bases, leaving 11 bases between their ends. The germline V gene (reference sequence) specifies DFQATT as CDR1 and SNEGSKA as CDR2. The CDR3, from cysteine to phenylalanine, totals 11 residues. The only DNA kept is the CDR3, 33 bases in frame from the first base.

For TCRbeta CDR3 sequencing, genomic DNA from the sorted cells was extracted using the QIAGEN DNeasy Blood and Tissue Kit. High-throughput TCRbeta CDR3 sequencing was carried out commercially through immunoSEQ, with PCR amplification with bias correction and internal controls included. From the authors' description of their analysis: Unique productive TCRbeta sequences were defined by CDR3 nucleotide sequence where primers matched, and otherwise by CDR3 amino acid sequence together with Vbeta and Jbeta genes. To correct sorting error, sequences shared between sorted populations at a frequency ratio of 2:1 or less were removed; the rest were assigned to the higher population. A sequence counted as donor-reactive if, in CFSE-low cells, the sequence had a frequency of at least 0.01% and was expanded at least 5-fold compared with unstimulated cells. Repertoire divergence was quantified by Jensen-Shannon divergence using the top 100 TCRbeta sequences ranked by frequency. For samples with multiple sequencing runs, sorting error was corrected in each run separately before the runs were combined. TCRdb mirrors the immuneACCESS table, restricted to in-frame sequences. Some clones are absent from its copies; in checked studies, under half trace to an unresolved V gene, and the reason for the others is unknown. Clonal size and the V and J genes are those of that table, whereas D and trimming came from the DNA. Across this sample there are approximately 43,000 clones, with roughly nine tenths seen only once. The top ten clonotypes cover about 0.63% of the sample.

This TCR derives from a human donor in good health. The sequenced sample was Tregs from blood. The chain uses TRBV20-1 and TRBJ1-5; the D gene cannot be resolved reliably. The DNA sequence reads TGCAGTGTGGGCAGACTCCAGCCCCAGCATTTT. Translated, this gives CSVGRLQPQHF.